This T cell receptor beta chain originates from a study of blood T cell repertoires in COVID-19. V was pared by 0 bases and J by 6 bases, with 12 bases between. The CDR3 is 14 amino acids. CDR1 SGHRS and CDR2 YFSETQ come from the germline V gene. Measured with immunoSEQ multiplex PCR; TCRdb has only the in-frame clones, and not every one. Of roughly 250,000 clones listed, roughly 80% are singletons. This clonotype originated in a woman aged 60-75 years with active or convalescent COVID-19. The sample comprised peripheral blood. The chain is built from TRBV5-1 and TRBJ1-2, with D unclear. The CDR3 loop reads CASSLGEAYDGYTF. The CDR3 DNA reads TGCGCCAGCAGCTTGGGCGAGGCGTACGATGGCTACACCTTC.